The present entry profiles one TCR beta chain with its context. Its antigen is undetermined. Mismatch with germline at one junction end may stem from a read error. Naive CD8 cells, CD45RO-negative and positively selected for CCR7, excluded terminally differentiated effector memory CD45RA+ cells. The source of the sample is a study of shared clonotypes between healthy human individuals. In the study's own analysis: ImmunoSEQ gave junction-only sequences without quality scores, so filtering differed. Here immunoSEQ multiplex PCR was the method, and the copy in TCRdb shows in-frame clones only, minus some. That table gives V, J and clone size, and the DNA gave D and trimming. The sample shows fewer than 1 million clones, about 96% of them seen only once. The study's findings and limits: It was observed that 5% to 6.5% of naive CD4 clonotypes were shared across a handful of donors. What naive subsets generally showed was a larger estimated richness than memory subsets showed. The study found lower generation probabilities in non-shared clonotypes than in those shared by all four donors.

Per the germline V gene, CDR1 is LNHDA and CDR2 is SQIVND (reference sequence). This CDR3 region has 15 residues. The chain couples TRBV19 to TRBJ2-1; no clear D gene. The material sequenced was naive CD8+ T cells sorted from blood. The sequence was obtained from a man aged 25-45 years in good health. CDR3 loop: CASSLDQLQPNEQFF. CDR3 nucleotide sequence: TGTGCCAGTAGTCTAGACCAATTACAGCCAAATGAGCAGTTCTTC.